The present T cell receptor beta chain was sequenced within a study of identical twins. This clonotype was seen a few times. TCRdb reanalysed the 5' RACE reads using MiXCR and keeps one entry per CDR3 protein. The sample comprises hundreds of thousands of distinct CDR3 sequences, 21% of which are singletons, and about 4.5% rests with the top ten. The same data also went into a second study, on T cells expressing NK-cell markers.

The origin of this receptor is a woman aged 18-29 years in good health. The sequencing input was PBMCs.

CDR3 in DNA: TGTGCCAGCAGTTCCCGTCGGGGGGCGGGCACAGATACGCAGTATTTT. Translating gives CASSSRRGAGTDTQYF. This chain links TRBV27 with TRBJ2-3; a possible D gene is TRBD2 (7 bases). Germline V gives CDR1 MNHEY, CDR2 SMNVEV (reference sequence). The CDR3 is 16 residues long. Trimming removed 4 bases at V and 1 base at J, with 15 bases between.